The sequence of this TCR beta chain was determined in a study of tumor-infiltrating lymphocytes in localized non-small cell lung cancer. As for this clone: Its antigen is not identified.

Study-level points and caveats: Immunotypes IM1 and IM2 had similar TCR-derived T-cell fractions. Different pieces of the same tissue went to different assays, confounding technical variation with intratumor heterogeneity.

CDR3 length: 15 amino acids. V lost 2 bases and J lost 3, with 14 bases in between. Germline V lookup: CDR1 SGHNT, CDR2 YYREEE (reference sequence). Sequenced by immunoSEQ multiplex PCR; TCRdb stores in-frame clones only, minus some. The repertoire holds around 9,600 clones, with more than 75% as singletons. Specimen: lung tumor tissue. The sequence was collected from a human donor with non-small cell lung cancer. The rearrangement links TRBV5-4 to TRBJ1-1; perhaps TRBD1 as D (6 bases). The CDR3 sequence is CASSFIGGRYTEAFF. CDR3 bases: TGTGCCAGCAGCTTCATTGGGGGCAGGTACACTGAAGCTTTCTTT. Looking up the rest from reference TRBV5-4 and TRBJ1-1 gives the full variable domain: ETGVTQSPTHLIKTRGQQVTLRCSSQSGHNTVSWYQQALGQGPQFIFQYYREEENGRGNFPPRFSGLQFPNYSSELNVNALELDDSALYLCASSFIGGRYTEAFFGQGTRLTVV.